The 21 T cell receptor beta chains below come from one sample, sequenced in a study of regulatory T cells in long-lasting Graves disease. Time point defined: newly diagnosed GD, antithyroid drugs for less than 3 months. From PBMCs, RNA was extracted and then used to make the TCR library. Building the TCR beta libraries relied on iRepertoire HTBI primers, and CDR3 regions underwent Arm-PCR. TCRdb itself ran the multiplex PCR reads through MiXCR, one entry per CDR3 protein. This sample has more than 350,000 distinct CDR3 sequences, with about 15% found just once. A further study also used this sample, focusing on T cells in Graves' hyperthyroidism and ophthalmopathy.

Material: peripheral blood mononuclear cells (PBMCs), obtained at new diagnosis, from a patient treated with antithyroid drugs. These receptors were obtained from a woman aged 30 to 39 with Graves disease.

This chain connects TRBV7-9 to TRBJ1-3; 7 bases fit TRBD1. J was trimmed by 2 bases and V by 5 bases; bases with no gene match: 12. The CDR3 spans 17 residues. Germline V gene sequence: CDR1 SEHNR, CDR2 FQNEAQ (reference sequence). The CDR3 region has the DNA TGTGCCAGCAGCCCGGGACAGTCTATCTCCCCTGGAAACACCATATATTTT. Its translation is CASSPGQSISPGNTIYF. Complete variable domain (other parts from reference TRBV7-9 and TRBJ1-3): DTGVSQNPRHKITKRGQNVTFRCDPISEHNRLYWYRQTLGQGPEFLTYFQNEAQLEKSRLLSDRFSAERPKGSFSTLEIQRTEQGDSAMYLCASSPGQSISPGNTIYFGEGSWLTVV.

This clonotype came up many times. This chain links TRBV2 with TRBJ1-1; D unresolved. Germline loops: CDR1 SNHLY, CDR2 FYNNEI. Trimming removed 6 bases at V and 4 bases at J, with 18 bases between. The CDR3 has 15 residues. Written as DNA, the CDR3 is TGTGCCAGCAGCCCAAACCTAGCGCGGGGCACTGAAGCTTTCTTT. Translating it yields CASSPNLARGTEAFF.

This clonotype was recorded many times. The rearrangement uses TRBV6-2 or TRBV6-3 and TRBJ2-1; perhaps TRBD2 as D (5 bases). Germline V gene sequence: CDR1 MNHEY, CDR2 SVGEGT. V dropped 6 bases and J dropped 3 bases, with 18 bases sitting between them. The CDR3 sequence is 16 residues long. The CDR3 loop is CASSATPEDFYNEQFF. DNA of the CDR3: TGTGCCAGCAGCGCGACCCCGGAGGATTTCTACAATGAGCAGTTCTTC.

The rearrangement links TRBV7-3 to TRBJ1-5; D is unresolved. The CDR3 contains 18 residues. V lost 3 bases and J lost 2, with 20 bases in between. Germline assignment: CDR1 SGHTA and CDR2 FQGTGA. Written as DNA, the CDR3 is TGTGCCAGCAGCTTTCGGCGACACCCCAAACTTCGCAATCAGCCCCAGCATTTT. This codes for CASSFRRHPKLRNQPQHF.

This clonotype was picked up many times. The rearrangement links TRBV20-1 to TRBJ2-5; no clear D. CDR1 is DFQATT and CDR2 is SNEGSKA in the germline V gene (reference sequence). The length of the CDR3 is 15 residues. With 3 bases removed from V and 5 bases from J, the gap between germline ends came to 19 bases. The CDR3 loop is CSARPGRISRETQYF. The CDR3 DNA follows: TGCAGTGCTAGGCCAGGCAGGATAAGTCGGGAGACCCAGTACTTC.

The chain couples TRBV5-1 to TRBJ2-3, with a weak D call TRBD2 (6 bases). CDR1 and CDR2 from the germline V gene are SGHRS and YFSETQ. The CDR3 length is 14 residues. The germline V and J ends were trimmed by 4 bases and 0 bases, with 9 bases remaining between them. The CDR3 loop is CASSGRKSTDTQYF. Here the CDR3 DNA reads TGCGCCAGCAGCGGGAGGAAAAGCACAGATACGCAGTATTTT.

This clonotype has ten or more counts. V usage is TRBV28 and J usage is TRBJ2-5; 10 nucleotides line up with TRBD1. CDR3 size: 17 residues. Germline V lookup: CDR1 MDHEN, CDR2 SYDVKM. The J segment lost 5 bases and the V segment lost 5 bases, leaving 14 bases of the junction unmatched. This CDR3 reads CASSGRDRGPLHETQYF. DNA for the CDR3: TGTGCCAGCAGTGGCCGGGACAGGGGCCCCCTACATGAGACCCAGTACTTC.

This clonotype showed up many times. This rearrangement joins TRBV6-1 to TRBJ2-7, with no clear D. Germline CDR1 MNHNS, CDR2 SASEGT. The CDR3 runs 14 residues. With 0 bases removed from V and 6 bases from J, the gap between germline ends came to 12 bases. CDR3 residues: CASSEASPPPEQYF. CDR3 DNA: TGTGCCAGCAGTGAAGCCAGTCCACCCCCCGAGCAGTACTTC.

The rearrangement links TRBV9 to TRBJ2-7; 8 bases fit TRBD2. The CDR3 loop spans 16 amino acids. Germline trimming cut 4 bases from V and 3 bases from J; bases unmatched to any gene: 12. CDR1 and CDR2 from the germline V gene are SGDLS and YYNGEE. DNA for the CDR3: TGTGCCAGCAGCAGCCCCCTTAGCGGGATGGGCTACGAGCAGTACTTC. It specifies CASSSPLSGMGYEQYF. Full variable domain (remainder filled in from reference TRBV9 and TRBJ2-7): DSGVTQTPKHLITATGQRVTLRCSPRSGDLSVYWYQQSLDQGLQFLIQYYNGEERAKGNILERFSAQQFPDLHSELNLSSLELGDSALYFCASSSPLSGMGYEQYFGPGTRLTVT.

This clonotype was detected ten times or more. J is TRBJ2-1 and V is TRBV12-5; D gene uncertain. V was clipped by 7 bases and J by 0 bases, with 19 bases between them. Germline V gene lookup returns CDR1 LGHNT and CDR2 FRNRAP. This CDR3 comprises 17 residues. CDR3 sequence: CASAPRGGFSSYNEQFF. The DNA for the CDR3 is TGTGCTAGTGCCCCGCGAGGCGGATTCAGCTCCTACAATGAGCAGTTCTTC. The variable domain in full, with the rest retrieved from reference TRBV12-5 and TRBJ2-1, is DARVTQTPRHKVTEMGQEVTMRCQPILGHNTVFWYRQTMMQGLELLAYFRNRAPLDDSGMPKDRFSAEMPDATLATLKIQPSEPRDSAVYFCASAPRGGFSSYNEQFFGPGTRLTVL.

This clonotype occurred many times. J is TRBJ2-3 and V is TRBV24-1; D is possibly TRBD2 (5 bases). The V gene's germline CDR1 is KGHDR and CDR2 SFDVKD. There are 15 residues in the CDR3. V was pared by 3 bases and J by 5 bases, with 14 bases between. DNA of the CDR3: TGTGCCACCAGTGATAGAGGGTATGAGGGAGATACGCAGTATTTT. Its translation is CATSDRGYEGDTQYF.

This clonotype was seen a few times. The chain couples TRBV7-9 to TRBJ2-7, with TRBD2 identical over 11 bases. With 4 bases clipped from V and 5 bases from J, the junction kept 7 bases outside the gene matches. CDR1 SEHNR and CDR2 FQNEAQ come from the germline V gene (reference sequence). The CDR3 extends over 15 amino acids. The CDR3 sequence: CASSSDSGRDHEQYF. The CDR3 region has the DNA TGTGCCAGCAGCTCAGATAGCGGGAGGGACCACGAGCAGTACTTC.

This clonotype was observed many times. The J gene is TRBJ2-5, the V gene TRBV20-1, with D hard to call. The CDR3 spans 13 residues. The germline V and J ends were trimmed by 5 bases and 1 base, with 11 bases remaining between them. Germline V CDR1 and CDR2: DFQATT, SNEGSKA (reference sequence). CDR3 in DNA: TGCAGTGCTTCCATGGTGGTCCAAGAGACCCAGTACTTC. Its protein is CSASMVVQETQYF.

This clonotype has more than one count but fewer than ten. The chain has TRBV10-3 and TRBJ1-4, with 7 bases that match TRBD1. Trimming removed 0 bases from V and 0 bases from J; junction bases left unmatched: 13. This CDR3 has 20 residues. CDR1 and CDR2 (germline): ENHRY, SYGVKD. CDR3 DNA sequence: TGTGCCATCAGTGAGTCCCCTCCCGGGACAGTAGCTCCAACTAATGAAAAACTGTTTTTT. It encodes CAISESPPGTVAPTNEKLFF.

This clonotype was recorded many times. This sequence joins TRBV7-9 and TRBJ2-1; D possibly corresponds to TRBD2 (5 bases). The CDR3 contains 15 residues. Germline V gene data show CDR1 as SEHNR and CDR2 as FQNEAQ (reference sequence). Trimming removed 2 bases at V and 0 bases at J, with 8 bases between. CDR3 DNA sequence: TGTGCCAGCAGCTTACGTGAGGGCTCCTACAATGAGCAGTTCTTC. As protein: CASSLREGSYNEQFF.

This clonotype has only one observation. A much larger clone is a single base away; this may be a read error. The CDR3, as DNA: TGTCCCTGGACCACAAGAAACACCATATATTTT. This gives the protein CPWTTRNTIYF. V and J are TRBV30 and TRBJ1-3, with unresolved D. The germline gives CDR1 GTSNPN, CDR2 SVGIG (reference sequence). The CDR3 spans 11 residues.

This clonotype has a count of ten or more. The chain carries TRBV12-3 or TRBV12-4 and TRBJ2-1, with 8 bases fitting TRBD2. With V trimmed by 3 bases and J by 0 bases, 1 base remained unmatched. This CDR3 comprises 15 residues. CDR3 sequence reads: CASSFTSGSYNEQFF. In nucleotides, the CDR3 is TGTGCCAGCAGTTTCACTAGCGGCTCCTACAATGAGCAGTTCTTC.

This clonotype showed up just a few times. The chain employs TRBV6-1 and TRBJ2-7, with 8 bases matching TRBD2. The germline CDR1 and CDR2 sequences are MNHNS and SASEGT. The ends lost 3 bases at V and 2 bases at J; junction bases unmatched: 9. CDR3 size: 16 residues. The DNA of the CDR3 is TGTGCCAGCAGTGACGCGGGAGGCCCCAGAACCTACGAGCAGTACTTC. This encodes CASSDAGGPRTYEQYF.

The sample holds a few counts of this clonotype. This chain joins TRBV19 and TRBJ1-2, with D hard to call. Germline V gives CDR1 LNHDA, CDR2 SQIVND (reference sequence). This CDR3 is built from 14 residues. With 6 bases removed from V and 0 bases from J, the gap between germline ends came to 11 bases. CDR3 sequence: CASRETAPNYGYTF. CDR3 DNA: TGTGCCAGTAGGGAAACAGCCCCTAACTATGGCTACACCTTC.

The chain employs TRBV20-1 and TRBJ1-4; no reliable D call. The CDR3 totals 14 residues. The V end was cut by 4 bases, the J end by 0 bases, with 9 bases between. CDR1 and CDR2 from the germline V gene are DFQATT and SNEGSKA (reference sequence). The CDR3, as DNA: TGCAGTGCTATCTCTTTGACAACTAATGAAAAACTGTTTTTT. Protein product: CSAISLTTNEKLFF.

The table lists this clonotype with a few counts. V and J are TRBV20-1 and TRBJ2-3; 8 bases fit TRBD1. The germline CDR1 and CDR2 sequences are DFQATT and SNEGSKA (reference sequence). The junction had 3 bases not matched to a gene; V was cut back by 2 bases and J by 2 bases. The CDR3 runs 14 residues. CDR3 sequence (DNA): TGCAGTGCTAGACAGGGGGCTGACACAGATACGCAGTATTTT. It is translated as CSARQGADTDTQYF.